This is a list of T cell receptor beta chains from one sample in a study of identical twins. TCRdb called the 5' RACE reads again in MiXCR, with one record for every CDR3 protein. The profile shows about 1.7 million distinct CDR3 sequences, less than 35% of them singletons. The sample was cord blood. The source of these receptors is a newborn girl in good health. CDR3s include the opening cysteine and the closing phenylalanine or tryptophan. A D gene is named only where the DNA matches it firmly. Clone size is shown for a subset of rows, as once, few, many or a class of expanded clone.

>TRBV10-3|TRBJ2-3|-|-
TGTGCCATCAGTTTCTCGGGAGTAAGCACAGATACGCAGTATTTT
CAISFSGVSTDTQYF
>TRBV10-3|TRBJ2-5|few|-
TGTGCCATCAGTGAGCCGGGGAAGGACGAGACCCAGTACTTC
CAISEPGKDETQYF
>TRBV20-1|TRBJ2-4|-|-
TGCAGTGCTAAAGACGTTAGGGCCAAAAACATTCAGTACTTC
CSAKDVRAKNIQYF
>TRBV27|TRBJ1-2|-|-
TGTGCCAGCAGGGCACAGGGTGGCGGCTACACCTTC
CASRAQGGGYTF
>TRBV2|TRBJ2-3|few|TRBD2
TGTGCCAACAGGGGATTAGCTAGCGGGGGGGCCATTAACACAGATACGCAGTATTTT
CANRGLASGGAINTDTQYF
>TRBV29-1|TRBJ2-1|-|-
TGCAGCACTCCGGGGAGCTCCTACAATGAGCAGTTCTTC
CSTPGSSYNEQFF
>TRBV30|TRBJ2-3|few|-
TGTGCCGGCCACAGCGCTAGCACAGATACGCAGTATTTT
CAGHSASTDTQYF
>TRBV28|TRBJ2-3|few|-
TGTGCCAGCATCCTTGGGGGAACTAGCACAGATACGCAGTATTTT
CASILGGTSTDTQYF
>TRBV4-1|TRBJ2-5|-|-
TGCGCCAGCAGCCGCCAGTCCTACCAAGAGACCCAGTACTTC
CASSRQSYQETQYF
>TRBV6-6|TRBJ1-2|few|-
TGTGCCAGCAAGGGGGGCGAGGGCTACACCTTC
CASKGGEGYTF
>TRBV7-2|TRBJ2-7|few|-
TGTGCCAGCAGCTTAGGAGATCTGGCATCAGAGCAGTACTTC
CASSLGDLASEQYF
>TRBV20-1|TRBJ2-1|-|-
TGCAGTGCTGGCCCAGAGAGCTCCTACAATGAGCAGTTCTTC
CSAGPESSYNEQFF
>TRBV7-2|TRBJ1-2|few|TRBD1
TGTGCCAGCAGCATCGGGACAGTCGCTTCTGGCTACACCTTC
CASSIGTVASGYTF
>TRBV5-1|TRBJ2-3|-|-
TGCGCCAGCAGCTTGGGGAAAGGCCACTACACAGATACGCAGTATTTT
CASSLGKGHYTDTQYF
>TRBV7-9|TRBJ2-7|-|TRBD2
TGTGCCAGCAGCTCGTGGACTAGCGACTCCTACGAGCAGTACTTC
CASSSWTSDSYEQYF
>TRBV4-1|TRBJ2-3|-|-
TGCGCCAGCAGCCAAGATATAACGCAGTATTTT
CASSQDITQYF
>TRBV3-1|TRBJ2-1|-|-
TGTGCCAGCAGCCAACCAGGGATGAATGAGCAGTTCTTC
CASSQPGMNEQFF
>TRBV18|TRBJ2-7|few|-
TGTGCCAGCTCACCAGACAGTCTGGCCGAGCAGTACTTC
CASSPDSLAEQYF
>TRBV27|TRBJ1-2|-|-
TGTGCCAGCAGTTTAGCCGCCTCTAACTATGGCTACACCTTC
CASSLAASNYGYTF
>TRBV2|TRBJ2-5|-|-
TGTGCCAGCAGAGTAGGGGACGACCGAAAAGGGACCCAGTACTTC
CASRVGDDRKGTQYF
>TRBV27|TRBJ2-1|-|-
TGTGCCAGCAGTTTTAGGCTTACCAGCTCCTACAATGAGCAGTTCTTC
CASSFRLTSSYNEQFF
>TRBV29-1|TRBJ1-2|few|-
TGCAGCGTTGTTCGCGGACTGGACGGAGGGGGCTACACCTTC
CSVVRGLDGGGYTF
>TRBV5-6|TRBJ2-3|-|-
TGTGCCAGCAGCTTGGTCAGCGCAGCTAGCACAGATACGCAGTATTTT
CASSLVSAASTDTQYF
>TRBV18|TRBJ2-1|few|-
TGTGCCAGCTCCCACGACAGCCAGTACAATGAGCAGTTCTTC
CASSHDSQYNEQFF
>TRBV7-2|TRBJ2-1|few|-
TGTGCCAGCAGCCGGGACCCGCGGGATGAGCAGTTCTTC
CASSRDPRDEQFF
>TRBV20-1|TRBJ2-7|-|TRBD2
TGCAGTGCTAGAGATGCACTAGCGGGAGCCTACGAGCAGTACTTC
CSARDALAGAYEQYF
>TRBV10-3|TRBJ2-3|-|-
TGTGCCATCAACCGACTTAACACAGATACGCAGTATTTT
CAINRLNTDTQYF
>TRBV2|TRBJ2-2|-|-
TGTGCCAGCCTCAGAGCGGGTCGGGGCACCGGGGAGCTGTTTTTT
CASLRAGRGTGELFF
>TRBV5-1|TRBJ1-1|-|TRBD1
TGCGCCAGCAGCTCGAACGAACAGGGGGTGAACACTGAAGCTTTCTTT
CASSSNEQGVNTEAFF
>TRBV2|TRBJ2-5|few|-
TGTGCCAGCAGTGAAACCCAAAGGGGCAATTGGCAAGAGACCCAGTACTTC
CASSETQRGNWQETQYF
>TRBV28|TRBJ1-1|-|-
TGCGCCAGCCAGATGAACACTGAAGCTTTCTTT
CASQMNTEAFF
>TRBV7-2|TRBJ1-1|-|TRBD1
TGTGCCAGCAGCCGATACGACAGGGGAATAAGGAACACTGAAGCTTTCTTT
CASSRYDRGIRNTEAFF
>TRBV28|TRBJ2-2|few|-
TGTGCCAGCAGTCTGGGGGACGGCCCGAACACCGGGGAGCTGTTTTTT
CASSLGDGPNTGELFF
>TRBV10-3|TRBJ2-4|-|-
TGTGCCACAGGGTCCCCAGCCAAAAACATTCAGTACTTC
CATGSPAKNIQYF
>TRBV9|TRBJ1-2|few|-
TGTGCCAGCAGCGTAGGGGGCCCCGACTATGGCTACACCTTC
CASSVGGPDYGYTF
>TRBV29-1|TRBJ2-7|-|TRBD2
TGCAGCATCCAATCCGGGACTAGCGGCTACGAGCAGTACTTC
CSIQSGTSGYEQYF
>TRBV20-1|TRBJ2-1|few|TRBD2
TGCAGTGCTAGAACGACCGGGACTAGCGGGAGGGATAATGAGCAGTTCTTC
CSARTTGTSGRDNEQFF
>TRBV5-8|TRBJ1-1|-|-
TGTGCCAGCAGCTTGATGCCGACAGCTAACACTGAAGCTTTCTTT
CASSLMPTANTEAFF
>TRBV2|TRBJ2-7|many|-
TGTGCCAGCAGTGTGACGGGAGTCCGAGGAGAGCAGTACTTC
CASSVTGVRGEQYF
>TRBV9|TRBJ2-5|few|TRBD1
TGCGCCAGCAGCGTATCCCTCCGGACAGGCGCTCATGAGCAGTACTTC
CASSVSLRTGAHEQYF
>TRBV6-5|TRBJ2-5|few|-
TGTGCCAGCAGTTACTCCCTGGGGGTCCAAGAGACCCAGTACTTC
CASSYSLGVQETQYF
>TRBV7-2|TRBJ2-3|many|-
TGTGCCAGCAGCCCTCGACTCCAAGATACGCAGTATTTT
CASSPRLQDTQYF
>TRBV20-1|TRBJ1-2|-|TRBD1
TGCAGTGCTACCGCGGGACAGGTTTTAAGGCGGGGCTACACCTTC
CSATAGQVLRRGYTF
>TRBV7-2|TRBJ1-6|-|-
TGTGCCAGCAGCTTGTCCTACTCAGGATCCTATAATTCACCCCTCCACTTT
CASSLSYSGSYNSPLHF
>TRBV5-1|TRBJ2-7|few|TRBD1
TGCGCCAGCAGCTTGGCCCCGGGACAGGGGTACTCCTACGAGCAGTACTTC
CASSLAPGQGYSYEQYF
>TRBV10-3|TRBJ2-7|-|-
TGTGCCATCAGCTCCAGGGGGGACGAGCAGTACTTC
CAISSRGDEQYF
>TRBV7-9|TRBJ2-3|once|TRBD1
TGTGCCAGCAGCTCCATCAGGGGGCGAGAAGCAGATACGCAGTATTTT
CASSSIRGREADTQYF
>TRBV29-1|TRBJ2-1|few|TRBD2
TGCAGCGTTGATCCAGCGGGAGGGCCATCGTCGAGACCCTACAATGAGCAGTTCTTC
CSVDPAGGPSSRPYNEQFF
>TRBV3-1|TRBJ2-3|few|TRBD2
TGTGCCAGCAGCCTCAAGCGGGACCCCCTCACAGATACGCAGTATTTT
CASSLKRDPLTDTQYF
>TRBV7-2|TRBJ2-1|few|TRBD2
TGTGCCAGCAGCTTGCGGGGACTAGCGCCCTACAATGAGCAGTTCTTC
CASSLRGLAPYNEQFF
>TRBV3-1|TRBJ1-2|-|-
TGTGCCAGCAGCCAAGGGCGGAGATTGACCTATGGCTACACCTTC
CASSQGRRLTYGYTF
>TRBV4-1|TRBJ2-1|-|TRBD2
TGCGCCAGCAGCCCAAGATCAGCGGGAGCCTACAATGAGCAGTTCTTC
CASSPRSAGAYNEQFF
>TRBV6-1|TRBJ2-1|-|TRBD2
TGTGCCAGCAGTAGAAGACCGGAACTAGCGGCATACAATGAGCAGTTCTTC
CASSRRPELAAYNEQFF
>TRBV20-1|TRBJ2-5|-|-
TGCAGTGCTAGTCTGGCGGTGGGTGGGATCGACAGTGGGAGAGAGACCCAGTACTTC
CSASLAVGGIDSGRETQYF
>TRBV28|TRBJ2-7|-|-
TGTGCCAGCAGCACCTTAATGGCCCGCCCCTACGAGCAGTACTTC
CASSTLMARPYEQYF
>TRBV5-5|TRBJ2-5|-|-
TGTGCCAGCAGCCCAAGACAGGGAGGGGTGAATGAGCAGTACTTC
CASSPRQGGVNEQYF
>TRBV7-2|TRBJ2-7|few|TRBD1
TGTGCCAGCAGCTTAAGGGACAGGTCCTACAATGAGCAGTACTTC
CASSLRDRSYNEQYF
>TRBV7-8|TRBJ2-5|few|TRBD2
TGTGCCAGCAGACGGACTAGCGGGACTTCGTACCAAGAGACCCAGTACTTC
CASRRTSGTSYQETQYF
>TRBV6-6|TRBJ1-4|few|-
TGTGCCAGCAGTTCCCAAAGACTGTCCTCGAATGAAAAACTGTTTTTT
CASSSQRLSSNEKLFF